This T cell receptor (beta chain) was recorded in a study of cytomegalovirus exposure and HLA in healthy donors. Study-level findings and limits: Follow-up analysis seemed to connect common viral pathogens with several of the most significant clusters identified.

As to this clone: Its antigen is not known.

The PCR was carried out with 60 Vbeta primers and 13 Jbeta primers. The assay was immunoSEQ multiplex PCR, and TCRdb's table has in-frame clones only and misses some. Of approximately 170,000 clones in the sample, approximately 65% are singletons; the top ten hold around 2.9%. Unrecorded immune exposures were likely, despite nominal health at sampling. This receptor was identified in a man in his forties in good health and CMV-seronegative. The specimen was PBMCs.

CDR3 DNA sequence: TGCGCCAGCAGCCCCCCATGCTCGGCAGGGGGCGATCATGGAGACTATGGCTACACCTTC. It is translated as CASSPPCSAGGDHGDYGYTF. This chain links TRBV23-1 with TRBJ1-2, with 8 bases lining up with TRBD1. TRBV23-1 is noted as an ORF with a role that remains uncertain. There are 20 residues in the CDR3. Trimming at V came to 6 bases and at J to 3 bases, leaving 24 bases not matched to a gene.